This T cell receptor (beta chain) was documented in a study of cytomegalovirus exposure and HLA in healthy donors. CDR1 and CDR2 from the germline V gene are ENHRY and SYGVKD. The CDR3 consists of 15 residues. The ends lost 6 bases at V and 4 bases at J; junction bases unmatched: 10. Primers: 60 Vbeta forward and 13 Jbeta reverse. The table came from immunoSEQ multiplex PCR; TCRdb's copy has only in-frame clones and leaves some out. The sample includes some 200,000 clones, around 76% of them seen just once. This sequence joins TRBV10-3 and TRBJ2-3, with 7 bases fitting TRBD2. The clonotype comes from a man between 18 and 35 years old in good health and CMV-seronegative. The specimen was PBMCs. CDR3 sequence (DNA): TGTGCCATCAGGTCCGGACTAGTCCCCGCAGATACGCAGTATTTT. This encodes CAIRSGLVPADTQYF.